The subject of this entry is one T cell receptor (beta chain). Its antigen is as yet unknown. It was with 60 Vbeta and 13 Jbeta primers that the PCR ran. TCRdb's table, derived via immunoSEQ multiplex PCR, lists solely in-frame clones and lacks some. Of approximately 160,000 clones listed, approximately 84% are singletons. J lost 10 bases, V lost 5 bases, and 4 bases had no gene match. CDR3 length: 11 amino acids. Germline V lookup: CDR1 MNHEY, CDR2 SVGAGI. The data originate from a study of cytomegalovirus exposure and HLA in healthy donors. General study findings and limits: Most TCR beta V segments were productive about 87% or about 30% of the time in an earlier analysis. Reportedly, diagnosis of cytomegalovirus status by the classifier showed high specificity and sensitivity. TRBV6-2, TRBV6-3 and some other V segments were unresolvable in 87-base-pair reads. Generally TCR sequences proved uncommon, though certain public TCRs appeared in numerous donors.

This receptor was obtained from a man aged 18 to 29 in good health and CMV-seronegative. The rearrangement links TRBV6-5 to TRBJ1-2, with TRBD1 matching over 7 bases. Source material: PBMCs. The DNA of the CDR3 is TGTGCCAGCAGTACCGGGACAGCCTACACCTTC. Amino acids: CASSTGTAYTF.